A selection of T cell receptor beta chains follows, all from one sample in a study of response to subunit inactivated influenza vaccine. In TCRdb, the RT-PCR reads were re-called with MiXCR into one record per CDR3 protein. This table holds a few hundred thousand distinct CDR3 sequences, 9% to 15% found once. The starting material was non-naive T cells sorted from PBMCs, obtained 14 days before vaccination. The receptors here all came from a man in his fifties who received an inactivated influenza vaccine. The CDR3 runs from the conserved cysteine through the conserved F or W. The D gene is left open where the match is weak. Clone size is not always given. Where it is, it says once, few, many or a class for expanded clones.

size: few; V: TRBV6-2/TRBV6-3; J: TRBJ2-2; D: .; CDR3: CASSYSRGRANTGELFF; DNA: TGTGCCAGCAGTTACTCGAGAGGCAGGGCGAACACCGGGGAGCTGTTTTTT
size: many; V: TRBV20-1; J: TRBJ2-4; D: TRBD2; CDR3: CSARGTSGRFAKNIQYF; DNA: TGCAGTGCTAGGGGGACTAGCGGGAGGTTTGCCAAAAACATTCAGTACTTC
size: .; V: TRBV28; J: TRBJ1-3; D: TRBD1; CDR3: CASSPGTGGPSGNTIYF; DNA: TGTGCCAGCAGCCCGGGGACAGGGGGCCCGTCCGGTAACACCATATATTTT
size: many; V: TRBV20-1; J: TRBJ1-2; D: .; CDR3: CSANGAAYGYTF; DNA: TGCAGTGCTAACGGAGCCGCCTATGGCTACACCTTC
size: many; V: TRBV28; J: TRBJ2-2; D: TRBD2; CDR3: CASSLSGGGSGELFF; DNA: TGTGCCAGCAGTTTATCCGGGGGGGGAAGCGGGGAGCTGTTTTTT
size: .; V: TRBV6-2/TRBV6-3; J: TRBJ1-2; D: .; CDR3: CASSYGAGFDGYTF; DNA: TGTGCCAGCAGTTACGGGGCAGGGTTCGATGGCTACACCTTC
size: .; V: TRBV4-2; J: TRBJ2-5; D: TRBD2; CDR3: CASSRGLAGGPYQETQYF; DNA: TGTGCCAGCAGCCGTGGACTAGCGGGAGGGCCATACCAAGAGACCCAGTACTTC
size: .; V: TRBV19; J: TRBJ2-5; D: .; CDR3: CASSIGDGSAALQETQYF; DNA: TGTGCCAGTAGTATAGGGGACGGCTCCGCGGCGCTCCAAGAGACCCAGTACTTC
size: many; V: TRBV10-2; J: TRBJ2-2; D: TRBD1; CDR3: CASKGQVNTGELFF; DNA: TGCGCCAGCAAGGGACAGGTGAACACCGGGGAGCTGTTTTTT
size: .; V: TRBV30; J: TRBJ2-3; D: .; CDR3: CAWTPSSTDTQYF; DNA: TGTGCCTGGACTCCCTCTAGCACAGATACGCAGTATTTT
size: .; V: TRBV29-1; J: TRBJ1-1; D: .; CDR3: CSAETLNTEAFF; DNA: TGCAGCGCCGAGACCCTGAACACTGAAGCTTTCTTT
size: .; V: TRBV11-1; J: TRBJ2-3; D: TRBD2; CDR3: CASSQQSLAGGLSTDTQYF; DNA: TGTGCCAGCAGCCAACAAAGTCTAGCGGGGGGCCTTAGCACAGATACGCAGTATTTT
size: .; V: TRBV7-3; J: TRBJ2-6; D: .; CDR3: CASSLTGRPTGPGANVLTF; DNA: TGTGCCAGCAGCTTAACAGGACGACCAACAGGGCCTGGGGCCAACGTCCTGACTTTC
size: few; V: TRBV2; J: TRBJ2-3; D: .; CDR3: CASSDLVGPNF; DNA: TGTGCCAGCAGTGATTTAGTCGGCCCAAATTTT
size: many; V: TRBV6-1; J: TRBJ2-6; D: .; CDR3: CASTLQGGLGANVLTF; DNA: TGTGCCAGCACCCTGCAAGGGGGGCTGGGGGCCAACGTCCTGACTTTC
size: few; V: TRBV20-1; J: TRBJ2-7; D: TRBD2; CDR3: CSAREWPGLAGHEQYF; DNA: TGCAGTGCTAGAGAATGGCCGGGACTAGCGGGTCATGAGCAGTACTTC
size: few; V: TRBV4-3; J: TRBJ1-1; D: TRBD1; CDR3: CASTVYRGYTEAFF; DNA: TGCGCCAGCACCGTTTACAGGGGGTACACTGAAGCTTTCTTT
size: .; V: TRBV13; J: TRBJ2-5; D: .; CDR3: CASSPDRDGTQYF; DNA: TGTGCCAGCAGCCCCGACAGAGATGGGACCCAGTACTTC
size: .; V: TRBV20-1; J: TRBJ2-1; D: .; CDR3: CSARRETFSYNEQFF; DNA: TGCAGTGCTCGCCGGGAGACTTTCTCCTACAATGAGCAGTTCTTC
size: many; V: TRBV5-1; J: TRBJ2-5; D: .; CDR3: CASSLGAAQETQYF; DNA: TGCGCCAGCAGCCTCGGGGCAGCGCAAGAGACCCAGTACTTC
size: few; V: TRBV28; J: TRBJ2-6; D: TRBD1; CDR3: CASRKTGAGANVLTF; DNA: TGTGCCAGCAGGAAGACAGGGGCTGGGGCCAACGTCCTGACTTTC
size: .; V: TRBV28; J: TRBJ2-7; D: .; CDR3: CASREQGYSYEQYF; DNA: TGTGCCAGCAGGGAACAGGGATACTCCTACGAGCAGTACTTC
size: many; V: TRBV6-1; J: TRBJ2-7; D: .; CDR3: CASSAGGGYEQYF; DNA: TGTGCCAGCAGTGCAGGGGGAGGCTACGAGCAGTACTTC
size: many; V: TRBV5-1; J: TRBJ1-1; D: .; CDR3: CASSHPGRHTEAFF; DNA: TGCGCCAGCAGCCACCCGGGACGGCACACTGAAGCTTTCTTT
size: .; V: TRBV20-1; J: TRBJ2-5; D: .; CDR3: CSGSQRTETQYF; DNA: TGCAGCGGGTCCCAAAGGACGGAGACCCAGTACTTC
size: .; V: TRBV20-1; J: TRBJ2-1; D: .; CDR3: CSARGTRSYNEQFF; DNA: TGCAGTGCTAGGGGGACTCGCTCCTACAATGAGCAGTTCTTC
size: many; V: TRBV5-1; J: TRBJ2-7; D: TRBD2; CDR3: CASSLLRGASYEQYF; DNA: TGCGCCAGCAGCTTGTTGCGGGGGGCCTCCTACGAGCAGTACTTC
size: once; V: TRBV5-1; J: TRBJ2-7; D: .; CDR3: CASSPGQRDDEQYF; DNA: TGCGCCAGCAGCCCAGGACAGCGGGACGACGAGCAGTACTTC
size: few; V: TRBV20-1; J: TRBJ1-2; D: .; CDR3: CSARIGSYGYTF; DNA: TGCAGTGCTAGAATTGGGTCATATGGCTACACCTTC
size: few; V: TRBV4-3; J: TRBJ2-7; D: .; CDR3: CASSQDLSGNLYEQYF; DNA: TGCGCCAGCAGCCAAGATTTAAGCGGAAACCTCTACGAGCAGTACTTC
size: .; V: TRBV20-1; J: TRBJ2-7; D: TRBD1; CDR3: CCATPVGQGHSYEQYF; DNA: TGCTGTGCTACCCCGGTTGGACAGGGCCACTCCTACGAGCAGTACTTC
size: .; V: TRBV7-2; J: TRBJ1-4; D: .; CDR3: CASSFAAGLSNEKLFF; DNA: TGTGCCAGCAGCTTTGCGGCGGGTCTGTCTAATGAAAAACTGTTTTTT
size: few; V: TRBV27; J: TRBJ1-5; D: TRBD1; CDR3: CASGDRVGRQPQHF; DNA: TGTGCCAGCGGGGACAGGGTCGGAAGGCAGCCCCAGCATTTT
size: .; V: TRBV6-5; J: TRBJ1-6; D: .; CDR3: CASSYSGHYSSYNSPLHF; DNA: TGTGCCAGCAGTTACTCCGGGCACTATAGCTCCTATAATTCACCCCTCCACTTT
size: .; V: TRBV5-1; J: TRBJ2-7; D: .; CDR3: CASSQGPRYEQYF; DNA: TGCGCCAGCAGCCAGGGACCGAGATACGAGCAGTACTTC
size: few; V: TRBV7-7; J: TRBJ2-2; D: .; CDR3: CASSFSETNTGELFF; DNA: TGTGCTAGCAGCTTCTCAGAAACCAACACCGGGGAGCTGTTTTTT
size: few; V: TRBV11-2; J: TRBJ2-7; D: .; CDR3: CASSQGVNSYEQYF; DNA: TGTGCCAGCAGCCAAGGGGTCAACTCCTACGAGCAGTACTTC
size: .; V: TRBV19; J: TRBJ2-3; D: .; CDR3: CASSIAQGTDTQYF; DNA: TGTGCCAGTAGTATAGCCCAGGGCACAGATACGCAGTATTTT
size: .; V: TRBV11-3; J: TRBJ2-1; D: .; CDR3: CASSLVYGEQFF; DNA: TGTGCCAGCAGCTTAGTCTACGGGGAGCAGTTCTTC
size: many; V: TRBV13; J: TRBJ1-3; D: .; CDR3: CASSLDAGPGNTIYF; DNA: TGTGCCAGCAGCTTAGATGCAGGACCTGGAAACACCATATATTTT
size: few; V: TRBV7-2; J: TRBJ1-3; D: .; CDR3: CASSLVVGSGNTIYF; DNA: TGTGCCAGCAGCTTAGTGGTGGGGTCGGGAAACACCATATATTTT
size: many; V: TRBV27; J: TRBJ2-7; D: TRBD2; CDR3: CASRRLPTSGSIHEQYF; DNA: TGTGCCAGCAGGCGACTCCCTACTAGCGGGAGTATCCACGAGCAGTACTTC